The clone carrying this T cell receptor beta chain was counted many times. This sample was included in a study of early T cells in non-severe SARS-CoV-2 infection. TCRdb re-called the 5' RACE reads through MiXCR, storing one row per CDR3 protein. The table records roughly 33,000 distinct CDR3 sequences, around 5% of them present only once. V was clipped by 7 bases and J by 5 bases, with 17 bases between them. Germline-derived CDR1 and CDR2 are MDHEN and SYDVKM. The CDR3 spans 14 residues. The gene calls are TRBV28 and TRBJ1-1; D is possibly TRBD1 (5 bases). The receptor comes from an adult who was a healthcare worker with PCR-confirmed SARS-CoV-2 infection or an uninfected control (not recorded which). Sequencing input: whole blood. This chain's CDR3 is CASTVQGGRTEAFF. In nucleotides, the CDR3 is TGTGCCAGCACGGTTCAGGGAGGGAGGACTGAAGCTTTCTTT. Drawing the rest from reference TRBV28 and TRBJ1-1, the complete variable domain is DVKVTQSSRYLVKRTGEKVFLECVQDMDHENMFWYRQDPGLGLRLIYFSYDVKMKEKGDIPEGYSVSREKKERFSLILESASTNQTSMYLCASTVQGGRTEAFFGQGTRLTVV.